A single sample gave rise to the 12 T cell receptor beta chains below, sequenced in a study of shared clonotypes between healthy human individuals. The protocol was immunoSEQ multiplex PCR, while the TCRdb copy is restricted to in-frame clones and leaves out a portion. This table holds about 2.4 million clones, more than 85% found once. The sequencing sample was made of naive CD4+ T cells from PBMCs. Subset of the sample: CD45RA+ positively selected. The receptor set was obtained from a man aged 18 to 30 in good health. Some clones in this sample may be carry-over from other donors' samples.

This clone was detected only once. This rearrangement joins TRBV7-9 to TRBJ1-5; D gene ambiguous. The V gene lost 8 bases and the J gene lost 2 bases, with 10 bases spanning the gap. Germline V lookup: CDR1 SEHNR, CDR2 FQNEAQ (reference sequence). The CDR3 loop spans 13 amino acids. CDR3 loop: CASARLGNQPQHF. The CDR3 DNA is TGTGCCAGCGCTCGACTGGGCAATCAGCCCCAGCATTTT.

This chain joins TRBV9 and TRBJ2-3; 10 positions match TRBD1. The CDR3 is made up of 15 amino acids. The ends lost 3 bases at V and 3 bases at J; junction bases unmatched: 4. Germline V lookup: CDR1 SGDLS, CDR2 YYNGEE. CDR3 coding DNA: TGTGCCAGCAGCGGGGGACAGGGGCTTACAGATACGCAGTATTTT. Protein sequence: CASSGGQGLTDTQYF.

The genes are TRBV28 and TRBJ1-4; no reliable D call. Germline V gene sequence: CDR1 MDHEN, CDR2 SYDVKM. The CDR3 has 15 amino acids. V was pared by 3 bases and J by 5 bases, with 13 bases between. CDR3 sequence reads: CASSFSSLGNEKLFF. The CDR3 DNA sequence: TGTGCCAGCAGTTTCTCTTCGTTAGGGAATGAAAAACTGTTTTTT.

The V gene is TRBV7-8, the J gene TRBJ1-3; a weak D match, TRBD1 (6 bases). From germline, CDR1 is SGHVS and CDR2 FQNEAQ. V was trimmed by 2 bases and J by 0 bases, leaving 8 bases between them. This CDR3 is 15 amino acids long. This CDR3 is CASSLQGYSGNTIYF. DNA for the CDR3: TGTGCCAGCAGCTTACAGGGGTACTCTGGAAACACCATATATTTT.

The rearrangement joins TRBV5-1 to TRBJ2-3; the D gene is possibly TRBD2 (5 bases). Trimming took off 4 bases at V and 0 bases at J, with 12 bases between the two ends. The CDR3 totals 15 residues. Germline CDR1 is SGHRS and CDR2 is YFSETQ. CDR3 nucleotides: TGCGCCAGCAGCCCGGGATTGGGAAGCACAGATACGCAGTATTTT. Amino acid sequence: CASSPGLGSTDTQYF.

This clone was found a few times. Other DNA sequences in the same sample also yield this CDR3. The V gene is TRBV5-1, the J gene TRBJ1-2, with a tentative D call TRBD1 (5 bases). The CDR3 loop spans 12 amino acids. The germline CDR1 and CDR2 sequences are SGHRS and YFSETQ. The V end was cut by 1 base, the J end by 7 bases, with 8 bases between. The CDR3, as DNA: TGCGCCAGCAGCTTGCAGGGCTCTGGCTACACCTTC. This gives the protein CASSLQGSGYTF. Full variable domain (missing parts from reference TRBV5-1 and TRBJ1-2): KAGVTQTPRYLIKTRGQQVTLSCSPISGHRSVSWYQQTPGQGLQFLFEYFSETQRNKGNFPGRFSGRQFSNSRSEMNVSTLELGDSALYLCASSLQGSGYTFGSGTRLTVV.

This chain uses TRBV7-3 with TRBJ2-2; 7 nucleotides line up with TRBD2. V was pared by 6 bases and J by 5 bases, with 9 bases of the junction left unmatched. The germline V gene encodes CDR1 SGHTA and CDR2 FQGTGA. The CDR3 length is 15 residues. In DNA form, the CDR3 reads TGTGCCAGCAGAGCCGGGACTACCTTGACCGGGGAGCTGTTTTTT. Translated: CASRAGTTLTGELFF.

A note on this clone: The same CDR3 is also encoded by other DNA sequences in this sample. The chain employs TRBV18 and TRBJ2-7; 8 nucleotides agree with TRBD2. The V and J ends lost 3 bases and 0 bases, in that order; junction bases with no gene match: 4. Germline V CDR1 and CDR2: KGHSH, LQKENI. CDR3 size: 15 residues. In DNA, the CDR3 is TGTGCCAGCTCACCCGGGACTAGGAGCTCCTACGAGCAGTACTTC. It codes for CASSPGTRSSYEQYF.

The V call is TRBV29-1, the J call TRBJ2-1; 7 bases match TRBD2. J lost 10 bases, V lost 3 bases, and 9 bases had no gene match. Germline loops: CDR1 SQVTM, CDR2 ANQGSEA. This CDR3 is built from 13 residues. The CDR3 nucleotides are TGCAGCGTTGATGGGAGGGGCTGGAAAGAGCAGTTCTTC. Encoded protein: CSVDGRGWKEQFF.

The chain has TRBV4-3 and TRBJ1-5, with 8 nucleotides matching TRBD1. CDR1 is LGHNA, CDR2 YSLEER, per germline. The CDR3 is 18 amino acids. Trimming removed 0 bases from V and 4 bases from J; junction bases left unmatched: 11. CDR3 residues: CASSQDRGWTGMNQPQHF. The CDR3 coding sequence is TGCGCCAGCAGCCAAGATAGAGGTTGGACAGGGATGAATCAGCCCCAGCATTTT.

This clone was seen only once. V and J are TRBV4-1 and TRBJ1-5; D is possibly TRBD1 (6 bases). Trimming stripped 0 bases from V and 4 bases from J, with 10 bases between. The CDR3 is made up of 15 amino acids. Per the germline V gene, CDR1 is MGHRA and CDR2 is YSYEKL. The CDR3 DNA is TGCGCCAGCAGCCAAGAAAGGGGGAGGAATCAGCCCCAGCATTTT. Translation: CASSQERGRNQPQHF.

The V gene is TRBV7-8, the J gene TRBJ2-5; 9 bases agree with TRBD2. The trim removed 2 bases at V and 0 bases at J, leaving 4 bases unmatched. The CDR3 is 16 amino acids. Germline CDR1 is SGHVS and CDR2 is FQNEAQ. The CDR3 loop reads CASSLILAGNQETQYF. Here the CDR3 DNA reads TGTGCCAGCAGCTTAATACTAGCGGGTAACCAAGAGACCCAGTACTTC.